These T cell receptor beta chains were read from a single sample in a study of T cells in Graves' hyperthyroidism and ophthalmopathy. TCRdb itself ran the multiplex PCR reads through MiXCR, one entry per CDR3 protein. The sample records about 720,000 distinct CDR3 sequences, under 20% being singletons. Sequenced input: blood. All receptors come from a woman between 50 and 59 years old with Graves' hyperthyroidism that later progressed to Graves' ophthalmopathy. CDR3s include the opening cysteine and the closing phenylalanine or tryptophan. Each record gives: D gene, J gene, clone size, V gene, CDR3 protein, CDR3 DNA. A D gene is named only where the DNA matches it firmly. Size tells how often a clone was seen (once, few, many) or the class of an expanded clone, and some rows leave it out.

NA	TRBJ2-1	many	TRBV18	CASSPMGAVDEQFF	TGTGCCAGCTCACCAATGGGGGCCGTCGATGAGCAGTTCTTC
NA	TRBJ1-1	many	TRBV15	CATSRDTLNTEAFF	TGTGCCACCAGCAGAGATACATTGAACACTGAAGCTTTCTTT
NA	TRBJ1-4	few	TRBV7-6	CASSVHASNEKLFF	TGTGCCAGCAGCGTCCACGCTAGTAATGAAAAACTGTTTTTT
NA	TRBJ1-1	many	TRBV3-1	CASSQELKNTEAFF	TGTGCCAGCAGCCAAGAACTCAAGAACACTGAAGCTTTCTTT
TRBD2	TRBJ2-3	few	TRBV5-5	CATSGGARVDTQYF	TGTGCCACCAGCGGGGGGGCCCGTGTAGATACGCAGTATTTT
TRBD1	TRBJ1-4	many	TRBV12-3/TRBV12-4	CASGDREGGKLFF	TGTGCCAGCGGGGACAGGGAAGGTGGAAAACTGTTTTTT
NA	TRBJ2-7	many	TRBV5-1	CASSLLGESYEQYF	TGCGCCAGCAGCCTGCTTGGGGAGTCCTACGAGCAGTACTTC
NA	TRBJ1-1	many	TRBV6-1	CASSEPGGRVNTEAFF	TGTGCCAGCAGTGAACCCGGGGGTAGGGTGAACACTGAAGCTTTCTTT
NA	TRBJ1-2	few	TRBV27	CASSWDGVGYTF	TGTGCCAGCAGCTGGGACGGTGTTGGGTACACCTTC
TRBD1	TRBJ2-4	NA	TRBV20-1	CSARDYRGGQAKNIQYF	TGCAGTGCTAGAGATTATCGAGGGGGCCAAGCCAAAAACATTCAGTACTTC
NA	TRBJ1-1	many	TRBV12-3/TRBV12-4	CASSTGLGTKAFF	TGTGCCAGCAGCACAGGGTTGGGGACTAAAGCTTTCTTT
TRBD1	TRBJ1-6	NA	TRBV5-1	CASSSGTGSDDNSPLHF	TGCGCCAGCAGCTCTGGGACAGGGAGCGACGATAATTCACCCCTCCACTTT
NA	TRBJ2-3	NA	TRBV6-1	CASSEYAPAADTQYF	TGTGCCAGCAGTGAATACGCCCCAGCGGCAGATACGCAGTATTTT
TRBD1	TRBJ1-3	NA	TRBV7-3	CASSSGTGEGNTIYF	TGTGCCAGCAGCTCCGGGACAGGGGAAGGAAACACCATATATTTT